These 21 T cell receptor beta chains were sequenced from one sample in a study of blood T cell repertoires in COVID-19. Measured with immunoSEQ multiplex PCR; TCRdb has only the in-frame clones, and not every one. The sample yields 210,000 or so clones, approximately 81% seen once. What was sequenced was peripheral blood. The receptor set was obtained from a human donor in a cohort sampled during active COVID-19.

This chain uses TRBV5-1 with TRBJ2-2; D possibly corresponds to TRBD2 (6 bases). V was clipped by 5 bases and J by 6 bases, with 11 bases between them. CDR1 SGHRS and CDR2 YFSETQ come from the germline V gene. The length of the CDR3 is 13 residues. The CDR3 spells CASSWRVAGELFF. The CDR3 DNA sequence: TGCGCCAGCAGTTGGAGGGTAGCCGGGGAGCTGTTTTTT. Filled out from reference TRBV5-1 and TRBJ2-2, the complete variable domain reads KAGVTQTPRYLIKTRGQQVTLSCSPISGHRSVSWYQQTPGQGLQFLFEYFSETQRNKGNFPGRFSGRQFSNSRSEMNVSTLELGDSALYLCASSWRVAGELFFGEGSRLTVL.

DNA of the CDR3: TGTGCCAGTAGTATGACAGGGCGGGTTAATGAAAAACTGTTTTTT. Protein sequence: CASSMTGRVNEKLFF. The chain links TRBV19 to TRBJ1-4; 7 bases match TRBD1. CDR1 and CDR2 from the germline V gene are LNHDA and SQIVND (reference sequence). The J segment lost 4 bases and the V segment lost 3 bases, leaving 5 bases of the junction unmatched. CDR3 length equals 15 residues.

CDR3 sequence: CASSSREGVWGYGYTF. The CDR3 DNA reads as TGTGCCAGCAGCTCGAGAGAAGGGGTGTGGGGCTATGGCTACACCTTC. The rearrangement joins TRBV5-6 to TRBJ1-2; possibly TRBD1 for D (5 bases). The germline CDR1 and CDR2 sequences are SGHDT and YYEEEE. The CDR3 contains 16 residues. V was clipped by 3 bases and J by 4 bases, with 19 bases between them.

V usage is TRBV5-1 and J usage is TRBJ2-1; no reliable D call. The V gene's germline CDR1 is SGHRS and CDR2 YFSETQ. The V and J ends lost 3 bases and 8 bases respectively, with 12 bases between them. The CDR3 totals 13 residues. The CDR3 sequence: CASSSRVTDEQFF. The DNA of the CDR3 is TGCGCCAGCAGCTCCCGAGTTACGGATGAGCAGTTCTTC.

V and J are TRBV5-1 and TRBJ2-1; 14 positions match TRBD2. Germline CDR1 SGHRS, CDR2 YFSETQ. V was clipped by 4 bases and J by 9 bases; unmatched bases: 6. The CDR3 contains 15 residues. CDR3 sequence (DNA): TGCGCCAGCAGCAAGACTAGCGGGGGGGCGTTTGAGCAGTTCTTC. Translated, it gives CASSKTSGGAFEQFF. Combining the CDR3 with reference TRBV5-1 and TRBJ2-1 gives the whole variable domain KAGVTQTPRYLIKTRGQQVTLSCSPISGHRSVSWYQQTPGQGLQFLFEYFSETQRNKGNFPGRFSGRQFSNSRSEMNVSTLELGDSALYLCASSKTSGGAFEQFFGPGTRLTVL.

The chain joins TRBV28 to TRBJ1-2, with TRBD1 matching 7 bases. V was clipped by 7 bases and J by 0 bases; unmatched bases: 11. Germline V gene data show CDR1 as MDHEN and CDR2 as SYDVKM. This CDR3 is 16 amino acids long. CDR3 in DNA: TGTGCCAGCAACCCGACAGGGCGGTTAGCTAACTATGGCTACACCTTC. It is translated as CASNPTGRLANYGYTF.

V usage is TRBV18 and J usage is TRBJ1-1; D unresolved. The CDR3 is made up of 13 amino acids. Between the trimmed V and J ends, which lost 3 bases and 2 bases, there was a span of 7 bases. Germline-derived CDR1 and CDR2 are KGHSH and LQKENI. The CDR3 here is CASSPLTNTEAFF. CDR3 coding DNA: TGTGCCAGCTCACCTTTGACAAACACTGAAGCTTTCTTT.

This sequence joins TRBV10-3 and TRBJ2-5; D ambiguous. This CDR3 has 14 residues. The germline V gene has CDR1 ENHRY and CDR2 SYGVKD. The V and J ends lost 0 bases and 2 bases respectively, with 7 bases between them. CDR3 DNA sequence: TGTGCCATCAGTGAGTCGCTAGGACAAGAGACCCAGTACTTC. Its translation: CAISESLGQETQYF.

The chain couples TRBV2 to TRBJ1-3; D is ambiguous. Germline assignment: CDR1 SNHLY and CDR2 FYNNEI. V dropped 3 bases and J dropped 0 bases, with 6 bases sitting between them. The CDR3 is 14 amino acids. The CDR3 region is CASSDVSSGNTIYF. As DNA, the CDR3 is TGTGCCAGCAGTGACGTTAGCTCTGGAAACACCATATATTTT.

The sample holds a few counts of this clone. The chain is built from TRBV5-4 and TRBJ2-1; D perhaps matches TRBD1 (5 bases). Trimming took off 1 base at V and 8 bases at J, with 10 bases between the two ends. Germline CDR1 SGHNT, CDR2 YYREEE (reference sequence). The CDR3 loop spans 13 amino acids. Here the CDR3 reads CASSLTGGDEQFF. In DNA, the CDR3 is TGTGCCAGCAGCTTGACAGGTGGGGATGAGCAGTTCTTC.

This chain connects TRBV6-5 to TRBJ2-5; TRBD1 matches 7 bases. The CDR3 totals 13 residues. V shed 6 bases, J shed 2 bases, and the junction held 3 bases outside the gene matches. Per the germline V gene, CDR1 is MNHEY and CDR2 is SVGAGI. Written as DNA, the CDR3 is TGTGCCAGCAGCCTGGGACAGCAAGAGACCCAGTACTTC. Its translation is CASSLGQQETQYF.

The chain combines TRBV5-1 with TRBJ2-5; a possible D gene is TRBD2 (5 bases). Trimming removed 0 bases at V and 9 bases at J, with 12 bases between. Germline assignment: CDR1 SGHRS and CDR2 YFSETQ. This CDR3 has 13 residues. The CDR3 nucleotides are TGCGCCAGCAGCTTGGACGCGGGTCGGGCCCAGTACTTC. Translation gives CASSLDAGRAQYF.

This chain joins TRBV3-1 (or the pseudogene TRBV3-2) and TRBJ1-6; D not certain. Trimming shortened V by 1 base and J by 8 bases, and 6 bases separated the two germline ends. CDR1 is LGHDT and CDR2 is YNNKEL in the germline V gene (reference sequence). This CDR3 region has 13 residues. DNA for the CDR3: TGTGCCAGCAGCCAAGTTTCGGATTCACCCCTCCACTTT. This gives the protein CASSQVSDSPLHF.

There are a few counts of this clone. The V call is TRBV27, the J call TRBJ2-2; 8 bases agree with TRBD2. Trimming removed 1 base from V and 2 bases from J; junction bases left unmatched: 18. CDR1 and CDR2 (germline): MNHEY, SMNVEV (reference sequence). The CDR3 totals 21 residues. The CDR3 DNA reads as TGTGCCAGCAGTTTATGGCGGCGGGGGGTGCGCGGCCCTTCCAACACCGGGGAGCTGTTTTTT. Translation: CASSLWRRGVRGPSNTGELFF.

The V call is TRBV9, the J call TRBJ2-5; D unclear. The CDR3 covers 16 residues. Deletions cut 4 bases from V and 2 bases from J, with 18 bases between. The germline V gene encodes CDR1 SGDLS and CDR2 YYNGEE. The CDR3 reads CASSPPPKIGQETQYF. The DNA of the CDR3 is TGTGCCAGCAGCCCCCCCCCGAAAATCGGGCAAGAGACCCAGTACTTC.

V and J are TRBV7-2 and TRBJ1-4; weak D call: TRBD1 (5 bases). Trimming cost V 2 bases and J 8 bases, with 18 bases left between them. Germline V gene data show CDR1 as SGHTA and CDR2 as FQGNSA. The CDR3 sequence is 16 residues long. CDR3 sequence reads: CASSLTWGGIGEKLFF. The CDR3 nucleotides read TGTGCCAGCAGCTTAACCTGGGGGGGTATAGGGGAAAAACTGTTTTTT.

V gene TRBV20-1 combines with J gene TRBJ1-1, with a possible D match to TRBD1 (5 bases). CDR1 and CDR2 (germline): DFQATT, SNEGSKA (reference sequence). The germline V and J ends were trimmed by 3 bases and 3 bases, with 14 bases remaining between them. The CDR3 sequence is 14 residues long. The CDR3: CSASPPGRHTEAFF. As DNA, the CDR3 is TGCAGTGCTAGTCCGCCAGGGAGGCACACTGAAGCTTTCTTT.

Only one count was recorded for this clone. J is TRBJ2-5 and V is TRBV12-3 or TRBV12-4, with TRBD1 matching 9 bases. The CDR3 runs to 13 residues. The trim removed 5 bases at V and 6 bases at J, leaving 4 bases unmatched. The CDR3 coding sequence is TGTGCCAGCAGTCCCGGGACAGGGAAGACCCAGTACTTC. Translated: CASSPGTGKTQYF.

This chain connects TRBV19 to TRBJ2-5; D possibly corresponds to TRBD2 (6 bases). Germline loops: CDR1 LNHDA, CDR2 SQIVND (reference sequence). The CDR3 is 11 residues long. Trimming shortened V by 10 bases and J by 5 bases, and 11 bases separated the two germline ends. DNA of the CDR3: TGTGCCACCAGGAGCGGGGAGACCCAGTACTTC. Encoded protein: CATRSGETQYF.

In its sample, this clone was seen once. The same CDR3 can be traced to other DNA sequences in this sample. The chain carries TRBV24-1 and TRBJ1-2; no firm D call. Germline V gene sequence: CDR1 KGHDR, CDR2 SFDVKD. The CDR3 consists of 13 residues. Trimming took off 4 bases at V and 1 base at J, with 6 bases between the two ends. The CDR3 sequence is CATSDPVNYGYTF. DNA of the CDR3: TGTGCCACCAGTGACCCAGTTAACTATGGCTACACCTTC.

The chain joins TRBV18 to TRBJ1-1; D is unresolved. Trimming stripped 3 bases from V and 9 bases from J, with 14 bases between. This CDR3 region has 13 residues. The V gene's germline CDR1 is KGHSH and CDR2 LQKENI. CDR3 in DNA: TGTGCCAGCTCACCTGACCTCGGGGAGAAAGCTTTCTTT. This codes for CASSPDLGEKAFF. The entire variable domain, with the rest obtained from reference TRBV18 and TRBJ1-1, is as follows: NAGVMQNPRHLVRRRGQEARLRCSPMKGHSHVYWYRQLPEEGLKFMVYLQKENIIDESGMPKERFSAEFPKEGPSILRIQQVVRGDSAAYFCASSPDLGEKAFFGQGTRLTVV.